This entry is about one T cell receptor (beta chain). There are a few counts of this clonotype. Which antigen it targets is not known. Nothing much larger sits one base from this clone, and base qualities are not available. These data come from a study. The reads were generated on an Illumina MiSeq. TCRdb took the public reads, trimmed them with fastp at Q25, ran MiXCR for clone calling and kept in-frame beta chains. Entries that share a CDR3 protein sequence are merged under the most common genes and DNA. This sample holds some 6,000 distinct CDR3 sequences; 9% to 10% were observed only once. The biggest ten clones account for approximately 5.4% of the sample. CDR1 and CDR2, per the germline V gene, are SGHRS and YFSETQ. Between the V and J ends, shortened by 0 bases and 5 bases respectively, the junction contains 12 bases. Measured from the cysteine to the phenylalanine, the CDR3 is 14 residues long. Only the CDR3 part of the read is kept: 42 bases, read in frame from the first base.

The chain was built from TRBV5-1 and TRBJ2-7; tentative D gene TRBD1, with 6 bases matching. The TCR sequence derives from a human donor with rheumatoid arthritis. The sequencing input was CD4+ T cells from synovial fluid. CDR3 loop: CASSLELWTDEQYF. The DNA is as follows: TGCGCCAGCAGCTTGGAACTCTGGACAGACGAGCAGTACTTC.